Below, one T cell receptor beta chain is given with its context. Its matching antigen is unknown. V dropped 0 bases and J dropped 1 base, with 3 bases sitting between them. The CDR3 consists of 12 residues. Germline V lookup: CDR1 SQVTM, CDR2 ANQGSEA. The record originates from a study of cytomegalovirus exposure and HLA in healthy donors. Study-wide findings and caveats: The study found most TCR sequences rare, yet found some public TCRs in many donors. Roughly uniform depth of sequencing across donors was assumed in presence/absence analyses. With high specificity and sensitivity, the classifier reportedly diagnosed cytomegalovirus status.

The primer mix had 60 Vbeta and 13 Jbeta primers. Assay: immunoSEQ multiplex PCR; the TCRdb copy retains only in-frame clones and omits some. The sample holds 200,000 to 250,000 clones, more than 75% seen once. The V gene is TRBV29-1, the J gene TRBJ1-1; D is uncertain. Sequences were obtained from PBMCs. The TCR originated in a human donor in good health. This CDR3 is CSVEDKNTEAFF. The CDR3 bases are TGCAGCGTTGAAGACAAGAACACTGAAGCTTTCTTT. The full variable domain, in which reference TRBV29-1 and TRBJ1-1 provide the parts outside the CDR3, is SAVISQKPSRDICQRGTSLTIQCQVDSQVTMMFWYRQQPGQSLTLIATANQGSEATYESGFVIDKFPISRPNLTFSTLTVSNMSPEDSSIYLCSVEDKNTEAFFGQGTRLTVV.